Sequencing of this T cell receptor beta chain was carried out in a study of blood T cell repertoires in COVID-19. Study overall: Sample material is recorded as cDNA or gDNA derived from T cells, B-cell-depleted T cells, or PBMCs.

In the original analysis: For nucleated cells, counts were estimated from reference gene primer amplification. Sequenced by immunoSEQ multiplex PCR; TCRdb stores in-frame clones only, minus some. The V and J calls and clone size are taken from that table; D and trimming were inferred from the DNA. The table shows under 150,000 clones, with about 85% occurring only once. V was shortened by 6 bases and J by 0 bases, with 11 bases between the two germline ends. The germline gives CDR1 LNHDA, CDR2 SQIVND (reference sequence). The CDR3 is made up of 14 amino acids. Sequencing used peripheral blood. V and J are TRBV19 and TRBJ1-2; unclear D gene. The receptor comes from a man aged 35 to 55 with acute or convalescent COVID-19. For the CDR3, the DNA is TGTGCCAGTAGCCCTGGTACAGCTAACTATGGCTACACCTTC. Its protein product is CASSPGTANYGYTF.